This record looks at one T cell receptor beta chain sequence and its context. This same CDR3 is encoded by further DNA sequences in the sample. The assay was immunoSEQ multiplex PCR, and TCRdb's table has in-frame clones only and misses some. The sample holds some 2 million clones, around 96% seen once. Germline values: CDR1 MNHEY, CDR2 SVGAGI. CDR3 length equals 15 residues. The V gene end was trimmed by 2 bases and the J gene end by 0 bases; junction bases not matched to a gene: 2. This sample was taken from a study of shared clonotypes between healthy human individuals. Selected positively for CCR7 and CD45RO-negative, naive CD8 cells excluded terminally differentiated effector memory CD45RA+ cells.

V and J are TRBV6-5 and TRBJ2-3, with 7 nucleotides matching TRBD1. The specimen sequenced was naive CD8+ T cells sorted from blood. This clonotype was obtained from a man between 18 and 35 years old in good health. The CDR3 loop reads CASSYGTASTDTQYF. CDR3 sequence (DNA): TGTGCCAGCAGTTACGGGACAGCTAGCACAGATACGCAGTATTTT.